This T cell receptor (beta chain) was sequenced in a study of regulatory T cells in long-lasting Graves disease. Study-level findings and limits: Between persistent patients, thousands of public clonotypes were shared, exceeding the roughly 1,000 shared between new patients. Persistent disease samples used TRBV28, TRBJ1-2 and TRBJ2-5 preferentially.

Combining iRepertoire HTBI primers with Arm-PCR of CDR3 regions, the authors built TCR beta libraries. Via MiXCR, TCRdb re-called the multiplex PCR reads, giving one row per CDR3 protein. The table shows a few hundred thousand distinct CDR3 sequences, with around 23% occurring only once. Notes on this clonotype: Its matching antigen is unknown. A much larger clone lies one base from this, so it may be a read error.

There are 14 residues in the CDR3. CDR1 and CDR2 (germline): MNHEY, SVGEGT. Specified time point: persistent/refractory GD, antithyroid drugs over 5 years with positive TRAb. From RNA extracted from PBMCs, the TCR library was made. The sample was peripheral blood mononuclear cells (PBMCs), taken when the disease was refractory, from a patient treated with antithyroid drugs. This TCR came from a woman between 35 and 50 years old with Graves disease. V and J are TRBV6-2 or TRBV6-3 and TRBJ2-7; possible D gene TRBD2, 6 bases. In nucleotides, the CDR3 is TGTGCCAGCAGTTACCGCGGGACCGCCTACAAGCAGTACTTC. It yields the protein CASSYRGTAYKQYF.